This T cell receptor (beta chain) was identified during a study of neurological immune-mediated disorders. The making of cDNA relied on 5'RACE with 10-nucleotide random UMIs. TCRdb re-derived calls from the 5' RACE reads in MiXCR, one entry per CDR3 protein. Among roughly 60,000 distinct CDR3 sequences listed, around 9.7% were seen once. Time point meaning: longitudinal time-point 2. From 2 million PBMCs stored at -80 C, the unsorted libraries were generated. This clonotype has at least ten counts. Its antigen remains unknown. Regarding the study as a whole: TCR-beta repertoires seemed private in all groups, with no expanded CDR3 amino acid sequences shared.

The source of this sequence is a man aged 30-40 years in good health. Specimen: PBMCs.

For the CDR3, the DNA is TGTGCCAGCAGTTCTGCTGGGGCCGTTGGTGAAAAACTGTTTTTT. Its translation: CASSSAGAVGEKLFF. The chain employs TRBV12-3 or TRBV12-4 and TRBJ1-4, with D perhaps TRBD1 (5 bases). V shed 4 bases and J shed 7 bases, with 16 bases lying between them. CDR3 length: 15 amino acids.